The present TCR beta chain was sequenced within a study of PD-L1 blockade in urothelial cancer. About the research overall: Intravenous atezolizumab, 1,200 mg every 3 weeks, was begun by patients in the mid-2010s. It was at 3 weeks (second dose) and 6 weeks after treatment start that blood was analyzed. Overall study findings and caveats: Pretreatment TCR clonality in blood under the median foretold superior survival.

Each PCR received spiked synthetic TCR analog templates. Sequenced by immunoSEQ multiplex PCR; TCRdb stores in-frame clones only, minus some. In the table there are tens of thousands of clones, roughly 87% of which are singletons. Germline-derived CDR1 and CDR2 are SGHVS and FQNEAQ. The CDR3 spans 19 residues. V lost 5 bases, J lost 2 bases, and 17 bases stayed unmatched. As to this clone: The antigen is undetermined.

This chain links TRBV7-8 with TRBJ1-5, with 8 bases lining up with TRBD1. This sample comprised PBMCs, obtained around atezolizumab (anti-PD-L1) treatment. The sequence was collected from a woman aged 70-85 years with urothelial cancer. The CDR3 spells CASSAIGTGLAGGNQPQHF. In DNA, the CDR3 is TGTGCCAGCAGCGCAATAGGGACAGGCCTGGCGGGGGGCAATCAGCCCCAGCATTTT. Variable domain in full (rest from reference TRBV7-8 and TRBJ1-5): GAGVSQSPRYKVAKRGQDVALRCDPISGHVSLFWYQQALGQGPEFLTYFQNEAQLDKSGLPSDRFFAERPEGSVSTLKIQRTQQEDSAVYLCASSAIGTGLAGGNQPQHFGDGTRLSIL.